The rows below give T cell receptor beta chains drawn from one sample of a study of CD8 T cells in Susac syndrome. TCRdb used MiXCR to reprocess the immunoSEQ multiplex PCR reads, holding one entry per CDR3 protein. This table holds 160,000 or so distinct CDR3 sequences, 90% to 95% found once. The sample was CD4+ T cells from PBMCs. These receptors were obtained from a human donor with Susac syndrome. Each CDR3 is given with its conserved first and last residue. The D gene is left open where the match is weak. Only part of the rows carry a size: once, few, many, or a class if the clone is expanded.

CDR3 DNA: TGCAGTGCCTCGACCGGGAGCTCCTACGAGCAGTACTTC; CDR3 protein: CSASTGSSYEQYF; D gene: NA; J gene: TRBJ2-7; clone size: NA; V gene: TRBV20-1
CDR3 DNA: TGTGCCAGCAGTTTACTGGGACAGACCTCCTACGAGCAGTACTTC; CDR3 protein: CASSLLGQTSYEQYF; D gene: TRBD1; J gene: TRBJ2-7; clone size: NA; V gene: TRBV27
CDR3 DNA: TGTGCCAGCTTTTCATCGGGTCCTGAAGGGACAGATACGCAGTATTTT; CDR3 protein: CASFSSGPEGTDTQYF; D gene: NA; J gene: TRBJ2-3; clone size: NA; V gene: TRBV3-1
CDR3 DNA: TGTGCCAGCAGCCCCCGCGGGGCCGGAGACACGCAGTATTTT; CDR3 protein: CASSPRGAGDTQYF; D gene: NA; J gene: TRBJ2-3; clone size: NA; V gene: TRBV7-7
CDR3 DNA: TGTGCCAGCAGCCAAGGACTAGCGGGGGGGCTCGATGAGCAGTTCTTC; CDR3 protein: CASSQGLAGGLDEQFF; D gene: TRBD2; J gene: TRBJ2-1; clone size: NA; V gene: TRBV2
CDR3 DNA: TGTGCCAGCACCCCTCGGGTTACCTCTGGAAACACCATATATTTT; CDR3 protein: CASTPRVTSGNTIYF; D gene: NA; J gene: TRBJ1-3; clone size: NA; V gene: TRBV25-1
CDR3 DNA: TGTGCCACCAGTGTACGGGACAGGGGCACAGATACGCAGTATTTT; CDR3 protein: CATSVRDRGTDTQYF; D gene: TRBD1; J gene: TRBJ2-3; clone size: NA; V gene: TRBV24-1
CDR3 DNA: TGCAGTGCTAGAGATTACGGGGAAGTGAACTATGGCTACACCTTC; CDR3 protein: CSARDYGEVNYGYTF; D gene: NA; J gene: TRBJ1-2; clone size: NA; V gene: TRBV20-1
CDR3 DNA: TGCAGTGCTAGAGACCTACAGGGTGTTGGGGAAAAACTGTTTTTT; CDR3 protein: CSARDLQGVGEKLFF; D gene: NA; J gene: TRBJ1-4; clone size: NA; V gene: TRBV20-1
CDR3 DNA: TGTGCCACAGGGAAGTTTGCTGAAGCTTTCTTT; CDR3 protein: CATGKFAEAFF; D gene: NA; J gene: TRBJ1-1; clone size: NA; V gene: TRBV6-2/TRBV6-3
CDR3 DNA: TGCGCCAGCAGCCAAGAACTAGGCGTCGAGCAGTACTTC; CDR3 protein: CASSQELGVEQYF; D gene: NA; J gene: TRBJ2-7; clone size: NA; V gene: TRBV5-1
CDR3 DNA: TGCAGTGCCACAGAGGGTAGCGGGGGGACCTACAATGAGCAGTTCTTC; CDR3 protein: CSATEGSGGTYNEQFF; D gene: TRBD2; J gene: TRBJ2-1; clone size: once; V gene: TRBV20-1
CDR3 DNA: TGTGCCAGCAGCCCTCAGACTGGAAGGGGGTACGAGCAGTACTTC; CDR3 protein: CASSPQTGRGYEQYF; D gene: NA; J gene: TRBJ2-7; clone size: NA; V gene: TRBV13
CDR3 DNA: TGTGCCAGCAGCTGGACACAAGAGACCCAGTACTTC; CDR3 protein: CASSWTQETQYF; D gene: NA; J gene: TRBJ2-5; clone size: NA; V gene: TRBV5-6
CDR3 DNA: TGTGCCAGCAGCTTAGGGGAGGGCGAGCAGTACTTC; CDR3 protein: CASSLGEGEQYF; D gene: TRBD2; J gene: TRBJ2-7; clone size: few; V gene: TRBV5-4
CDR3 DNA: TGCAGCGTCGACCGGGACAATCGGCTGAACACTGAAGCTTTCTTT; CDR3 protein: CSVDRDNRLNTEAFF; D gene: NA; J gene: TRBJ1-1; clone size: NA; V gene: TRBV29-1
CDR3 DNA: TGCGCCAGCAGCTCCACAACAGAAGCTTTCTTT; CDR3 protein: CASSSTTEAFF; D gene: NA; J gene: TRBJ1-1; clone size: NA; V gene: TRBV5-1
CDR3 DNA: TGTGCCATCAGTGGACAGGGTGATCAGCCCCAGCATTTT; CDR3 protein: CAISGQGDQPQHF; D gene: TRBD1; J gene: TRBJ1-5; clone size: NA; V gene: TRBV10-3
CDR3 DNA: TGTGCCATCAGTGGAAAGAACACTGAAGCTTTCTTT; CDR3 protein: CAISGKNTEAFF; D gene: NA; J gene: TRBJ1-1; clone size: NA; V gene: TRBV10-3
CDR3 DNA: TGTGCCTGGACTATGCTGGAGACCCAGTACTTC; CDR3 protein: CAWTMLETQYF; D gene: NA; J gene: TRBJ2-5; clone size: NA; V gene: TRBV30
CDR3 DNA: TGTGCCAGCAGCCAGGTTCCTAACGGGGGGGCAGAGACCCAGTACTTC; CDR3 protein: CASSQVPNGGAETQYF; D gene: TRBD2; J gene: TRBJ2-5; clone size: NA; V gene: TRBV4-2
CDR3 DNA: TGTGCCAGCAGCGCAAAAGGGTCGTATGAGCAGTTCTTC; CDR3 protein: CASSAKGSYEQFF; D gene: NA; J gene: TRBJ2-1; clone size: NA; V gene: TRBV3-1
CDR3 DNA: TGTGCCATCCAAGGGGACGGCTCGAACACTGAAGCTTTCTTT; CDR3 protein: CAIQGDGSNTEAFF; D gene: NA; J gene: TRBJ1-1; clone size: NA; V gene: TRBV2